This TCR beta chain was documented in a study of T cell responses to AZD1222 COVID-19 vaccine. Study-wide background: Whether given at about 4 or about 12 weeks, second doses were pooled. Study-level results: Spike regions recognized by vaccine-associated CD4 TCRs spanned the protein, led by 160-218 and 743-854. Recipients of AZD1222 seropositive at baseline numbered only 5 to 7.

About this clone: The antigen is undetermined.

Method: immunoSEQ multiplex PCR; TCRdb's copy keeps in-frame clones and lacks some. Counted here are over 85,000 clones, 87% occurring once; the ten biggest clones make up around 3%. The CDR3 runs to 19 residues. Looked up from germline, CDR1 is SGHAT and CDR2 is FQNNGV. V was shortened by 2 bases and J by 0 bases, with 22 bases between the two germline ends. The origin of this receptor is an adult in good health. The chain joins TRBV11-2 to TRBJ1-1; possibly TRBD1 for D (5 bases). This specimen consisted of peripheral blood, obtained on day 0 of AZD1222 vaccination. The DNA of the CDR3 is TGTGCCAGCAGCTTAACCGCGACCCCCTGGGGGAACATGAACACTGAAGCTTTCTTT. It codes for CASSLTATPWGNMNTEAFF.